The T cell receptor (beta chain) described here comes from a study of cytomegalovirus exposure and HLA in healthy donors. Overall study results and limits: The availability of immune exposure information extended only to CMV serostatus.

This clone turned up a few times. What it binds is unknown. PCR was performed using 60 Vbeta and 13 Jbeta primers. Libraries were prepared by immunoSEQ multiplex PCR; TCRdb keeps only in-frame clonotypes and omits some of them. Of over 85,000 clones in the sample, around 81% were seen once. The sequenced material came from PBMCs. This clonotype was obtained from a middle-aged man in good health and CMV-seropositive.

As DNA, the CDR3 is TGTGCCAGCTATGTGACAGAAAATAGATACAATGAGCAGTTCTTC. Its protein product is CASYVTENRYNEQFF. The J gene is TRBJ2-1, the V gene TRBV18; maybe TRBD1 (5 bases). The V end was cut by 7 bases, the J end by 4 bases, with 17 bases between. Germline values: CDR1 KGHSH, CDR2 LQKENI. The CDR3 is made up of 15 amino acids.